One and the same sample provided the 26 T cell receptor beta chains below, sequenced in a study of T cells in Graves' hyperthyroidism and ophthalmopathy (dated 2019 in TCRdb). The method behind the library was multiplex PCR. Sequencing used an Illumina HiSeq 2000. Amplification of TCR beta CDR3 regions was carried out from RNA transcripts. For the first round of RT-PCR on the TCR CDR3, the HTBI primer set was used together with the Qiagen OneStep RT-PCR kit. TCRdb trimmed public reads at Q25 via fastp, called clones via MiXCR and kept in-frame beta chains. Duplicate CDR3 protein sequences are folded into a single record with the most common DNA and genes. The sample records more than 500,000 distinct CDR3 sequences, about 14% of which are singletons. Around 4% of the sample is in the top ten clones. The specimen sequenced was blood. Every receptor here comes from a woman between 40 and 50 years old with Graves' ophthalmopathy.

This clonotype was picked up many times. The V call is TRBV6-5, the J call TRBJ1-2; 9 bases agree with TRBD1. Germline V gives CDR1 MNHEY, CDR2 SVGAGI. The CDR3 sequence is 15 residues long. V gave up 2 bases and J gave up 4 bases; unmatched junction bases: 5. As DNA, the CDR3 is TGTGCCAGCAGTTACCTGGGACAGGGTTCCTATGGCTACACCTTC. This sequence encodes CASSYLGQGSYGYTF.

This clonotype has a count of ten or more. This chain links TRBV3-1 with TRBJ2-7, with 13 bases lining up with TRBD2. CDR1 and CDR2 from the germline V gene are LGHDT and YNNKEL (reference sequence). This CDR3 has 16 residues. V lost 2 bases to trimming and J lost 6 bases; unmatched junction nucleotides: 7. This CDR3 is CASSQQLAGGPGEQYF. The CDR3 DNA is TGTGCCAGCAGCCAACAACTAGCGGGAGGGCCGGGCGAGCAGTACTTC.

This clonotype was seen many times. The gene calls are TRBV11-3 and TRBJ1-1; TRBD1 is a possible D gene (6 bases). The CDR3 sequence is 14 residues long. Trimming shortened V by 5 bases and J by 4 bases, and 14 bases separated the two germline ends. Germline assignment: CDR1 SGHNT and CDR2 YENEEA. CDR3 in amino acids: CASSPNRDSTEAFF. The CDR3 DNA reads as TGTGCCAGCAGCCCCAACAGGGATAGCACTGAAGCTTTCTTT.

This clonotype has a handful of counts. This chain connects TRBV3-1 to TRBJ2-2, with a weak D call TRBD1 (5 bases). V lost 3 bases and J 4 bases, leaving 15 bases between the germline ends. CDR1 and CDR2 from the germline V gene are LGHDT and YNNKEL (reference sequence). The CDR3 runs 16 residues. CDR3 protein: CASSQSGIGRTGELFF. The CDR3 DNA reads TGTGCCAGCAGCCAGTCAGGGATCGGGCGCACCGGGGAGCTGTTTTTT. Full variable domain (outside the CDR3, taken from reference TRBV3-1 and TRBJ2-2): DTAVSQTPKYLVTQMGNDKSIKCEQNLGHDTMYWYKQDSKKFLKIMFSYNNKELIINETVPNRFSPKSPDKAHLNLHINSLELGDSAVYFCASSQSGIGRTGELFFGEGSRLTVL.

This clonotype was picked up many times. This chain links TRBV7-9 with TRBJ2-7; no clear D gene. CDR3 size: 11 residues. V was pared by 7 bases and J by 5 bases, with 9 bases between. CDR1 SEHNR and CDR2 FQNEAQ come from the germline V gene (reference sequence). The CDR3 sequence is CASTANDEQYF. CDR3 DNA: TGTGCCAGCACGGCCAACGACGAGCAGTACTTC.

This clonotype was counted many times. V and J are TRBV28 and TRBJ1-5; D not resolved. CDR1 MDHEN and CDR2 SYDVKM come from the germline V gene. V lost 3 bases to trimming and J lost 4 bases, with 13 bases between them. The CDR3 is 15 amino acids. CDR3 in DNA: TGTGCCAGCAGTTTCCCCCGGGTGGAAAATCAGCCCCAGCATTTT. The encoded protein is CASSFPRVENQPQHF.

This clonotype was seen many times. J is TRBJ2-7 and V is TRBV10-3; tentatively, D is TRBD1 or TRBD2 (5 bases each). The germline CDR1 and CDR2 sequences are ENHRY and SYGVKD. The CDR3 has 14 amino acids. Between the trimmed V and J ends, which lost 2 bases and 5 bases, there was a span of 13 bases. CDR3 DNA: TGTGCCATCAGTGAGAGAGGGGCTTCGGACGAGCAGTACTTC. It specifies CAISERGASDEQYF.

This clonotype was counted at least ten times. A much larger clone differs by one base, so this may be a read error. The chain links TRBV7-9 to TRBJ2-7; 13 bases are a match to TRBD2. CDR3 length: 14 amino acids. V gave up 5 bases and J gave up 4 bases; unmatched junction bases: 2. In germline, CDR1 is SEHNR, CDR2 FQNEAQ (reference sequence). The CDR3 sequence is CASSATSGRYEQYF. Written as DNA, the CDR3 is TGTGCCAGCAGCGCGACTAGCGGGAGGTACGAGCAGTACTTC.

This clonotype was observed at least ten times. Compared with germline, one end of the junction differs, possibly owing to a read error. The chain recombines TRBV15 with TRBJ1-1; 7 nucleotides align to TRBD1. The CDR3 length is 16 residues. CDR1 is LNHNV and CDR2 is YYDKDF in the germline V gene (reference sequence). The CDR3 is CATSRNRDSMNTEALF. The CDR3 coding sequence is TGTGCCACCAGCAGAAACCGGGACAGCATGAACACTGAAGCTCTCTTT.

This clonotype was counted ten times or more. The chain links TRBV2 to TRBJ2-7; D is perhaps TRBD1 (6 bases). CDR3 size: 14 residues. Germline CDR1 and CDR2: SNHLY and FYNNEI. V was shortened by 3 bases and J by 2 bases, with 11 bases between the two germline ends. The CDR3 nucleotides are TGTGCCAGCAGTGAGGGGGCGAACCCCTACGAGCAGTACTTC. It yields the protein CASSEGANPYEQYF.

This clonotype was detected only a few times. This rearrangement joins TRBV20-1 to TRBJ2-7; 7 nucleotides line up with TRBD1. Germline V gene sequence: CDR1 DFQATT, CDR2 SNEGSKA (reference sequence). The CDR3 is 13 residues long. J was trimmed by 6 bases and V by 2 bases; bases with no gene match: 7. CDR3 sequence (DNA): TGCAGTGCTAGACCCGACAGGGTCGGCGAGCAGTACTTC. It translates to CSARPDRVGEQYF.

This clonotype was seen many times. This chain uses TRBV4-2 with TRBJ1-6, with D perhaps matching TRBD1 (6 bases). CDR1 LGHNA and CDR2 YNFKEQ come from the germline V gene. V was clipped by 0 bases and J by 8 bases, with 11 bases between them. The CDR3 runs to 15 residues. In nucleotides, the CDR3 is TGTGCCAGCAGCCAAGATGGGGGGCGAGATTCACCCCTCCACTTT. Protein sequence: CASSQDGGRDSPLHF.

This clonotype was observed many times. The V gene is TRBV11-3, the J gene TRBJ1-1, with D tentatively TRBD1 (5 bases). The CDR3 covers 16 residues. Between the trimmed V and J ends, which lost 1 base and 0 bases, there was a span of 12 bases. Germline assignment: CDR1 SGHNT and CDR2 YENEEA. The CDR3 DNA reads TGTGCCAGCAGCTTAGGAGGGGCAGGCATGAACACTGAAGCTTTCTTT. This translates into CASSLGGAGMNTEAFF.

This clonotype has ten or more counts. The rearrangement links TRBV29-1 to TRBJ1-2, with D maybe TRBD1 (5 bases). CDR3 length: 13 amino acids. V shed 8 bases and J shed 4 bases, with 17 bases lying between them. Germline CDR1 SQVTM, CDR2 ANQGSEA. The CDR3 protein is CSIGTADPYGYTF. The DNA for the CDR3 is TGCAGCATCGGGACGGCGGATCCCTATGGCTACACCTTC.

This clonotype was seen many times. The chain links TRBV20-1 to TRBJ2-7, with D perhaps assigned TRBD1 or TRBD2 (7 bases each). The V end was cut by 5 bases, the J end by 6 bases, with 14 bases between. Germline V lookup: CDR1 DFQATT, CDR2 SNEGSKA (reference sequence). The CDR3 extends over 12 amino acids. This CDR3 is CSAAGGVGEQYF. CDR3 bases: TGCAGTGCTGCAGGGGGGGTTGGCGAGCAGTACTTC.

This clonotype was picked up many times. The chain employs TRBV12-3 or TRBV12-4 and TRBJ2-5; D unclear. The CDR3 sequence is 12 residues long. The V end was cut by 2 bases, the J end by 3 bases, with 4 bases between. The CDR3 reads CASSLTKETQYF. In DNA, the CDR3 is TGTGCCAGCAGTTTAACGAAAGAGACCCAGTACTTC.

This chain links TRBV30 with TRBJ2-5; 10 bases agree with TRBD2. The CDR3 loop spans 13 amino acids. Germline CDR1 reads GTSNPN; CDR2 reads SVGIG (reference sequence). Losses at the gene ends were 2 bases for V and 5 bases for J; bases not matched to a gene: 2. The CDR3 DNA sequence: TGTGCCTGGAGTAGGGGACTAGCGGAGACCCAGTACTTC. It yields the protein CAWSRGLAETQYF.

This clonotype was found many times. The chain is built from TRBV19 and TRBJ1-5, with no clear D. This CDR3 region has 16 residues. The V and J ends lost 7 bases and 4 bases respectively, with 20 bases between them. Per the germline V gene, CDR1 is LNHDA and CDR2 is SQIVND (reference sequence). CDR3 protein: CASTTKLGIRNQPQHF. CDR3 sequence (DNA): TGTGCCAGTACCACGAAGTTGGGCATTAGGAATCAGCCCCAGCATTTT. The variable domain in full, completed from reference TRBV19 and TRBJ1-5, reads DGGITQSPKYLFRKEGQNVTLSCEQNLNHDAMYWYRQDPGQGLRLIYYSQIVNDFQKGDIAEGYSVSREKKESFPLTVTSAQKNPTAFYLCASTTKLGIRNQPQHFGDGTRLSIL.

V and J are TRBV9 and TRBJ2-2, with TRBD2 matching 7 bases. V lost 3 bases to trimming and J lost 1 base; unmatched junction nucleotides: 12. This CDR3 comprises 18 residues. CDR1 and CDR2 (germline): SGDLS, YYNGEE. The CDR3 is CASSDPLGGGRNTGELFF. For the CDR3, the DNA is TGTGCCAGCAGCGACCCCCTTGGGGGGGGAAGGAACACCGGGGAGCTGTTTTTT.

This clonotype was picked up many times. The V call is TRBV7-3, the J call TRBJ1-2, with D maybe TRBD1 (5 bases). This CDR3 comprises 13 residues. Germline lookup yields CDR1 SGHTA and CDR2 FQGTGA. V dropped 1 base and J dropped 6 bases, with 9 bases sitting between them. CDR3 in DNA: TGTGCCAGCAGCTTAAGCGGGACCGATGGCTACACCTTC. Its protein product is CASSLSGTDGYTF. The full variable domain, in which reference TRBV7-3 and TRBJ1-2 provide the parts outside the CDR3, is GAGVSQTPSNKVTEKGKYVELRCDPISGHTALYWYRQSLGQGPEFLIYFQGTGAADDSGLPNDRFFAVRPEGSVSTLKIQRTERGDSAVYLCASSLSGTDGYTFGSGTRLTVV.

This clonotype has at least ten counts. The chain carries TRBV29-1 and TRBJ1-2; 7 bases align to TRBD1. CDR1 is SQVTM and CDR2 is ANQGSEA in the germline V gene. Trimming at V came to 7 bases and at J to 7 bases, leaving 9 bases not matched to a gene. The CDR3 extends over 12 amino acids. The CDR3: CSASQGVGGYTF. DNA for the CDR3: TGCAGCGCCTCTCAGGGGGTCGGTGGCTACACCTTC.

The chain combines TRBV27 with TRBJ2-6; no firm D call. This CDR3 contains 12 residues. Germline V gene lookup returns CDR1 MNHEY and CDR2 SMNVEV (reference sequence). CDR3 residues: CDPSSGANVLTF. In nucleotides, the CDR3 is TGTGACCCCAGCTCTGGGGCCAACGTCCTGACTTTC.

This chain joins TRBV5-1 and TRBJ2-5, with D possibly matching TRBD1 (5 bases). Germline V gene sequence: CDR1 SGHRS, CDR2 YFSETQ. The CDR3 totals 11 residues. V dropped 4 bases and J dropped 7 bases, with 8 bases sitting between them. Here the CDR3 reads CASSPDRTQYF. CDR3 in DNA: TGCGCCAGCAGCCCCGACAGGACCCAGTACTTC.

This clonotype occurred many times. CDR3 sequence reads: CSAGTSVETQYF. The CDR3 nucleotides are TGCAGTGCTGGGACTAGCGTAGAGACCCAGTACTTC. The chain uses TRBV20-1 and TRBJ2-5; 10 bases match TRBD2. The CDR3 has 12 residues. With V trimmed by 5 bases and J by 4 bases, 1 base remained unmatched. The germline CDR1 and CDR2 sequences are DFQATT and SNEGSKA (reference sequence).

This clonotype was found many times. This chain's CDR3 is CASSLYRTGKETQYF. In DNA form, the CDR3 reads TGTGCCAGCAGTTTATACCGGACAGGGAAAGAGACCCAGTACTTC. The V gene is TRBV28, the J gene TRBJ2-5; 8 bases map to TRBD1. The germline V gene has CDR1 MDHEN and CDR2 SYDVKM. With 1 base clipped from V and 3 bases from J, the junction kept 4 bases outside the gene matches. CDR3 length: 15 residues.

The chain couples TRBV10-3 to TRBJ2-7; D is unresolved. Looked up from germline, CDR1 is ENHRY and CDR2 is SYGVKD. Trimming shortened V by 3 bases and J by 6 bases, and 12 bases separated the two germline ends. This CDR3 has 13 residues. The CDR3: CAISEVPLGEQYF. The CDR3 nucleotides are TGTGCCATCAGTGAAGTACCGTTGGGCGAGCAGTACTTC.